The T cell receptor (beta chain) under discussion was sequenced for a study of graft-versus-host responses after intestinal transplantation. Roughly 200,000 CFSE-labeled responder cells were plated with roughly 200,000 irradiated, violet-dye-labeled stimulator cells. This clone was seen more than once but under ten times. The CDR3 runs to 21 residues. The germline CDR1 and CDR2 sequences are MNHEY and SMNVEV (reference sequence). Trimming at V came to 2 bases and at J to 4 bases, leaving 20 bases not matched to a gene. Produced via immunoSEQ multiplex PCR; TCRdb's table is partial and in-frame only. The sample records tens of thousands of clones, about half being singletons.

The sequencing here drew on alloreactive CD4+ T cells from a mixed lymphocyte reaction culture, taken before intestinal transplant. Regarding subset: CFSE-low proliferating T cells sorted from roughly 6-day pre-transplant mixed lymphocyte reaction (GvH or HvG direction). The receptor was isolated from a human patient who received an intestinal transplant. J is TRBJ2-3 and V is TRBV27; 11 bases line up with TRBD1. CDR3 nucleotide sequence: TGTGCCAGCAGTTTACGATTCGGGACAGGGGGATACAGCCTTAGCGCAGATACGCAGTATTTT. It specifies CASSLRFGTGGYSLSADTQYF.